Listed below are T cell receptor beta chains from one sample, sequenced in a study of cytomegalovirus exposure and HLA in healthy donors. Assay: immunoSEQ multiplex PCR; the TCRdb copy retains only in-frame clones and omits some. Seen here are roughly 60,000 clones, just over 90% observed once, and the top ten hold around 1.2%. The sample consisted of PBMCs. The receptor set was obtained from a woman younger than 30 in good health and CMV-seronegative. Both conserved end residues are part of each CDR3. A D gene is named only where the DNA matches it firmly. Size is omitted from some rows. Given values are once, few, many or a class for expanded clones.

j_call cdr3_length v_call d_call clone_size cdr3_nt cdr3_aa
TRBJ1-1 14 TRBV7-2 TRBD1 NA TGTGCCAGCAGCTTGGGACAGGGTAACACTGAAGCTTTCTTT CASSLGQGNTEAFF
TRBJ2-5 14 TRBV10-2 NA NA TGCGCCAGCCCGAAGCGGACTACACAAGAGACCCAGTACTTC CASPKRTTQETQYF
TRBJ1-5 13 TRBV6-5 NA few TGTGCCAGCTGGGGGGGCGCAGGTCAGCCCCAGCATTTT CASWGGAGQPQHF
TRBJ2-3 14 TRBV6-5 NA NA TGTGCCAGAGGTGCGGGCCCCCGGGTAGATACGCAGTATTTT CARGAGPRVDTQYF
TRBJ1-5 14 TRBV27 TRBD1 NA TGTGCCAGCAGTCCAACTGACAGGGTTCAGCCCCAGCATTTT CASSPTDRVQPQHF
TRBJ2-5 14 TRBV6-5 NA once TGTGCCAGCAGTTTCCGCGGCCCTAGGGAGACCCAGTACTTC CASSFRGPRETQYF
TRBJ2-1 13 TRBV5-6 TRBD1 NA TGTGCCAGCAGCTCGGACAGGGAAAATGAGCAGTTCTTC CASSSDRENEQFF
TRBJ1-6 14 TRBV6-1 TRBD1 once TGTGCCAGCAGTCTTCGGGACAGGAATTCACCCCTCCACTTT CASSLRDRNSPLHF
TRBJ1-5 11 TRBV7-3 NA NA TGTGCCCTCCGCAGGGAGGGTGTTCAGCATTTT CALRREGVQHF
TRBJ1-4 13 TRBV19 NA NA TGTGCCAGTAGTATCGGGGGGAGTGAAAAACTGTTTTTT CASSIGGSEKLFF
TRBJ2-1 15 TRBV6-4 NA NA TGTGCCAGCAGTGATGTGGGAGGATCATACAATGAGCAGTTCTTC CASSDVGGSYNEQFF
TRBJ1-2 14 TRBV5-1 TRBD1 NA TGCGCCAGCAGCCCGGGACAGGGGAACTATGGCTACACCTTC CASSPGQGNYGYTF
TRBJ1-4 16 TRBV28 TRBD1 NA TGTGCCAGCAGCGGGGACAGGGAGGATCGGCGTGAAAAACTGTTTTTT CASSGDREDRREKLFF
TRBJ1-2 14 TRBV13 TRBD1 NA TGTGCCAGCAGAAGGACAGGGGAAAGCTATGGCTACACCTTC CASRRTGESYGYTF
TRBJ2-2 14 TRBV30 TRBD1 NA TGTGCCTGGAGTACCGGGACAGTCACCGGGGAGCTGTTTTTT CAWSTGTVTGELFF
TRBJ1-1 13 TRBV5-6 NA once TGTGCCAGCAGTTCTGGCTTGAACACTGAAGCTTTCTTT CASSSGLNTEAFF
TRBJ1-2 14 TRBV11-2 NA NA TGTGCCAGCAGCTTAGGGGGGCCCGTCTCTGGCTACACCTTC CASSLGGPVSGYTF
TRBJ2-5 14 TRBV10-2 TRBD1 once TGCGCCAGCAGTCTACAGGGGCCGCGAGAGACCCAGTACTTC CASSLQGPRETQYF
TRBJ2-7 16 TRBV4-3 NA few TGCGCCAGCAGCCAAAACTGGGCAGAGACCTCCTACGAGCAGTACTTC CASSQNWAETSYEQYF
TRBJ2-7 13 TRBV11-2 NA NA TGTGCCAGCAGCTTAGAGGCAGTCTACGAGCAGTACTTC CASSLEAVYEQYF
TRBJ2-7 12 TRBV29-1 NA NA TGCAGCGTGATGACTCACTCCTACGAGCAGTACTTC CSVMTHSYEQYF
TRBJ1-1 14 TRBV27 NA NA TGTGCCAGCAGTTTAGGGCAGGGAGGAACTGAAGCTTTCTTT CASSLGQGGTEAFF
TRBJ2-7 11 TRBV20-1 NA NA TGCAGTGCTAGGAGGGACTACGAGCAGTACTTC CSARRDYEQYF
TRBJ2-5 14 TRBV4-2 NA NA TGTGCCAGCAGCCGAGGAGGAGGGAAAGAGACCCAGTACTTC CASSRGGGKETQYF
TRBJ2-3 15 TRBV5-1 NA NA TGCGCCAGCAAGGAGGCTAGTTTTGGAGGGGATACGCAGTATTTT CASKEASFGGDTQYF
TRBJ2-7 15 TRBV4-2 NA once TGTGCCAGCAGCCAAGATCGGAATAGCGACTACGAGCAGTACTTC CASSQDRNSDYEQYF
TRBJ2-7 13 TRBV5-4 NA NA TGTGCCAGCAGCTTTGGAGGTACGCGCGAGCAGTACTTC CASSFGGTREQYF
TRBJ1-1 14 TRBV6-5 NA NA TGTGCCAGCAGTTACTCGCAGGGTAGTACTGAAGCTTTCTTT CASSYSQGSTEAFF
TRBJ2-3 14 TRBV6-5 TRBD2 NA TGTGCCAGCAGTTACGCGGGGGGCGCAGATACGCAGTATTTT CASSYAGGADTQYF
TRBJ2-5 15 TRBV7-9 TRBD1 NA TGTGCCAGCAGCCAAATTGGACAGGGGGGGGAGACCCAGTACTTC CASSQIGQGGETQYF
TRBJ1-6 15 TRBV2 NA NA TGTGCCAGCAGTGAAGGTGGGGCAGGGCTTTCACCCCTCCACTTT CASSEGGAGLSPLHF
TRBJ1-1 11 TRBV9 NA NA TGTGCCAGCAGCACAGGGCACCAAGCTTTCTTT CASSTGHQAFF
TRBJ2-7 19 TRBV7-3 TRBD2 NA TGTGCCAGCAGCTCACTGGAAAGAGTAACCAGGGAGGGATCCTACGAGCAGTACTTC CASSSLERVTREGSYEQYF
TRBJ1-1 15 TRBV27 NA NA TGTGCCAGCAGTTTTCCGGGACACAAGAACACTGAAGCTTTCTTT CASSFPGHKNTEAFF